Below, 10 T cell receptor beta chains from the same sample are listed, as sequenced in a study of shared clonotypes between healthy human individuals. The repertoire was sequenced with immunoSEQ multiplex PCR; TCRdb's copy has only in-frame clones and lacks some. The table lists roughly 500,000 clones, more than 75% of them singletons, with 12% in the top ten. What was sequenced was PBMCs. All receptors come from a woman aged 40 to 50 in good health. Some clones in this sample may be carry-over from other donors' samples.

The chain uses TRBV10-3 and TRBJ2-1; TRBD2 matches at 14 bases. With 10 bases clipped from V and 9 bases from J, the junction kept 2 bases outside the gene matches. This CDR3 is built from 12 residues. The V gene's germline CDR1 is ENHRY and CDR2 SYGVKD. The CDR3 nucleotides read TGTGCCAGCGGGACTAGCGGGAGTGAGCAGTTCTTC. Amino acids: CASGTSGSEQFF.

The rearrangement links TRBV28 to TRBJ1-5; D unclear. Deletions cut 7 bases from V and 2 bases from J, with 15 bases between. Germline lookup yields CDR1 MDHEN and CDR2 SYDVKM. CDR3 length: 15 residues. This CDR3 reads CASNILKWGNQPQHF. The CDR3 DNA sequence: TGTGCCAGCAATATACTCAAATGGGGCAATCAGCCCCAGCATTTT.

This clone showed up just once. The V gene is TRBV27, the J gene TRBJ2-7, with 7 bases that match TRBD2. V dropped 0 bases and J dropped 4; count of bases not matched to a gene: 6. The germline gives CDR1 MNHEY, CDR2 SMNVEV (reference sequence). This CDR3 is built from 15 residues. The CDR3 spells CASSLSASGAYEQYF. The CDR3, as DNA: TGTGCCAGCAGTTTATCAGCTAGCGGAGCTTACGAGCAGTACTTC.

This clone was seen repeatedly, ten times or more. Here the CDR3 DNA reads TGTGCCACCAGCCCCCAGACAGGGGGGAGCAATGAGCAGTTCTTC. Amino acid sequence: CATSPQTGGSNEQFF. This chain joins TRBV15 and TRBJ2-1, with TRBD1 matching over 9 bases. The germline gives CDR1 LNHNV, CDR2 YYDKDF (reference sequence). V lost 5 bases and J lost 6; bases outside the gene matches: 8. The CDR3 length is 15 residues.

The chain has TRBV5-4 and TRBJ1-2; D perhaps matches TRBD1 (5 bases). Germline V gene data show CDR1 as SGHNT and CDR2 as YYREEE (reference sequence). V shed 4 bases and J shed 0 bases, with 13 bases lying between them. The CDR3 is made up of 15 amino acids. The DNA for the CDR3 is TGTGCCAGCAGCCAAACAGGTCCCCCTAACTATGGCTACACCTTC. This gives the protein CASSQTGPPNYGYTF.

This clone was counted a single time. This chain's CDR3 is CVGVAGGLDTQYF. CDR3 bases: TGTGTTGGGGTAGCGGGAGGATTGGATACGCAGTATTTT. The chain uses TRBV19 and TRBJ2-3; 10 bases fit TRBD2. Germline V lookup: CDR1 LNHDA, CDR2 SQIVND (reference sequence). CDR3 length equals 13 residues.

Worth noting for this clone: A read error may account for a junction end that differs from germline. Other DNA sequences in this specimen translate into the identical CDR3. The V and J genes are TRBV6-1 and TRBJ1-1, with no clear D. The CDR3 extends over 13 amino acids. CDR1 and CDR2 (germline): MNHNS, SASEGT. The CDR3 DNA follows: TGTGCCAGCTCCCTTAACTTATTGACTGAAGCCTTCTTT. As protein: CASSLNLLTEAFF.

There are a few counts of this clone. This chain links TRBV5-1 with TRBJ2-3; 13 nucleotides agree with TRBD2. This CDR3 is built from 16 residues. Germline trimming cut 4 bases from V and 0 bases from J; bases unmatched to any gene: 2. Germline CDR1 SGHRS, CDR2 YFSETQ. The DNA of the CDR3 is TGCGCCAGCAGCGAGGGACTAGCGGGGAGCACAGATACGCAGTATTTT. It encodes CASSEGLAGSTDTQYF.

CDR3 DNA sequence: TGTGCCAGCAGCCAATCAGCAACGGTTTCCTACGAGCAGTACTTC. Protein: CASSQSATVSYEQYF. This rearrangement joins TRBV16 to TRBJ2-7; the D is unclear. Trimming removed 0 bases at V and 1 base at J, with 10 bases between. Per germline, CDR1 KGHSY and CDR2 FQNENV. The CDR3 runs to 15 residues.

The J gene is TRBJ2-5, the V gene TRBV4-1; no clear D gene. Germline lookup yields CDR1 MGHRA and CDR2 YSYEKL. This CDR3 has 13 amino acids. The V and J ends lost 4 bases and 4 bases respectively, with 10 bases between them. The CDR3 DNA is TGCGCCAGCAGCCGAAGGATTCGAGAGACCCAGTACTTC. It specifies CASSRRIRETQYF.